The source of this T cell receptor beta chain is a study of T-cell memory formation after mild COVID-19. In TCRdb, the 5' RACE reads were re-called with MiXCR into one record per CDR3 protein. The sample has 400,000 to 500,000 distinct CDR3 sequences; under 20% are singletons. Germline loops: CDR1 DFQATT, CDR2 SNEGSKA (reference sequence). V was trimmed by 3 bases and J by 0 bases, leaving 14 bases between them. CDR3 length: 15 amino acids. The chain uses TRBV20-1 and TRBJ1-1; D is possibly TRBD1 (5 bases). Sequenced sample: PBMCs or a T cell subset sorted from them (not recorded which). The TCR was taken from a young man who had mild COVID-19 (a few samples of this study predate the infection). Cell type and time point are not known. The CDR3 nucleotides are TGCAGTGCTAGGGACCCAGGGCACTTGAACACTGAAGCTTTCTTT. Its translation is CSARDPGHLNTEAFF.